A selection of T cell receptor beta chains follows, all from one sample in a study of cytotoxic CD8 clonotypes in ibrutinib-treated CLL. TCRdb's table, derived via immunoSEQ multiplex PCR, lists solely in-frame clones and lacks some. The table has 60,000 to 65,000 clones, roughly 50% seen once. The sample here was PBMCs, taken after 12 months of ibrutinib treatment. The receptors stem from a human donor with chronic lymphocytic leukemia. Each CDR3 is given with its conserved first and last residue. D genes are given only for firm matches. The size field is filled for only some rows; it gives once, few, many or a size class.

d_call j_call clone_size v_call cdr3_nt cdr3_aa
- TRBJ1-2 - TRBV5-4 TGTGCCAGCAGCTTGGTAGGGGTCGTCTACGGCTACACCTTC CASSLVGVVYGYTF
TRBD1 TRBJ2-1 few TRBV7-8 TGTGCCAGCAGCTTAGGTTTCGGGACAGGGGAGGATAAGTTCTTC CASSLGFGTGEDKFF
- TRBJ2-3 - TRBV5-4 TGTGCCAGCAGCTTGGCCGCACCAGGTGCGTGGAGGGGGCCAGATACGCAGTATTTT CASSLAAPGAWRGPDTQYF
- TRBJ2-3 many TRBV27 TGTGCCAGCAGCGACCCCCTAGATACGCAGTATTTT CASSDPLDTQYF
- TRBJ1-5 - TRBV7-2 TGTGCCAGCAGCCCCCACCGGAGCAATCAGCCCCAGCATTTT CASSPHRSNQPQHF
- TRBJ2-5 few TRBV5-1 TGCGCCAGCAGCCTCAGGGGAGGGGTGGAAGAGACCCAGTACTTC CASSLRGGVEETQYF
TRBD2 TRBJ2-3 many TRBV9 TGTGCCAGCAGCGCCCAGCTGGGACTAGCGGGACGGGATACGCAGTATTTT CASSAQLGLAGRDTQYF
- TRBJ2-7 - TRBV18 TGTGCCAGCTCACTTACGGGCCGCGGCGACGAGCAGTACTTC CASSLTGRGDEQYF
- TRBJ1-3 - TRBV18 TGTGCCAGCCGCATCTCTGGAAACACCATATATTTT CASRISGNTIYF
- TRBJ2-5 - TRBV5-4 TGTGCCAGCAGCTTGGCCAAGGGGAGCGGGCCGGAGTACTTC CASSLAKGSGPEYF
TRBD2 TRBJ2-3 - TRBV7-8 TGTGCCAGCAGCTTCCCAGCGGGGAACACAGATACGCAGTATTTT CASSFPAGNTDTQYF
- TRBJ2-7 - TRBV5-4 TGTGCCAGCAGCGAGAGGGGCAGGAAGGGATACGAGCAGTACTTC CASSERGRKGYEQYF
TRBD1 TRBJ1-5 - TRBV19 TGTGCCAGTAGTAGAGGGGGCAGTCAGCCCCAGCATTTT CASSRGGSQPQHF
- TRBJ1-4 - TRBV25-1 TGTGCCAGTTGGACAGTGACTAATGAAAAACTGTTTTTT CASWTVTNEKLFF
- TRBJ1-5 - TRBV28 TGTGCCAGCAGTTTGGTTCAAATCAATCAGCCCCAGCATTTT CASSLVQINQPQHF
TRBD2 TRBJ2-7 - TRBV6-5 TGTGCCAGCAGCAGCGGGAGCTACGAGCAGTACTTC CASSSGSYEQYF
TRBD2 TRBJ2-7 - TRBV7-9 TGTGCCAGCAGCTCCGGACTAGTTCGTAGCGAGCAGTACTTC CASSSGLVRSEQYF
- TRBJ1-2 - TRBV20-1 TGCAGTGCTACGGACAGATATGGCTACACCTTC CSATDRYGYTF
TRBD1 TRBJ1-2 - TRBV9 TGTGCCAGCAGCCCTGGGACAGGGGGGGCTTTGCTCTATGGCTACACCTTC CASSPGTGGALLYGYTF
- TRBJ2-4 - TRBV19 TGTGCCAGTAGTATTTCACAGAAAAACATTCAGTACTTC CASSISQKNIQYF
TRBD1 TRBJ2-7 - TRBV28 TGTGCCAGCAGTACAGGGGACAGATCCTACGAGCAGTACTTC CASSTGDRSYEQYF
- TRBJ1-3 many TRBV20-1 TGCAGTGCTAGATGGGGTGACACCATATATTTT CSARWGDTIYF
- TRBJ2-1 - TRBV30 TGTGCCTGGAGTGTACGGGGAGGTGGCCGGTACAATGAGCAGTTCTTC CAWSVRGGGRYNEQFF
TRBD2 TRBJ2-5 few TRBV5-4 TGTGCCAGCAGCTCGGGACTAGCGGGGGCTGAGACCCAGTACTTC CASSSGLAGAETQYF
TRBD1 TRBJ2-2 many TRBV5-1 TGCGCCAGCAGCTTTAAACTACGGACAGGGGGCACCGGGGAGCTGTTTTTT CASSFKLRTGGTGELFF
TRBD2 TRBJ2-2 - TRBV7-2 TGTGCCAGCAGCCAGGGACTAGCGAAAAACACCGGGGAGCTGTTTTTT CASSQGLAKNTGELFF
TRBD2 TRBJ2-3 few TRBV5-4 TGTGCCAGCAGCAAAGCGGGGGGGCCCTCAGATACGCAGTATTTT CASSKAGGPSDTQYF
- TRBJ2-6 - TRBV19 TGTGCCAGTAGCGTTGAAGGGGGACTGACTGGGGCCAACGTCCTGACTTTC CASSVEGGLTGANVLTF
TRBD1 TRBJ2-3 - TRBV6-5 TGTGCCAGCAGTTACGACAGGGAAACAGATACGCAGTATTTT CASSYDRETDTQYF
- TRBJ1-4 once TRBV7-6 TGTGCCAGCAGCTTAGCGCCCTCCAGGGGTTCTAATGAAAAACTGTTTTTT CASSLAPSRGSNEKLFF
- TRBJ2-7 - TRBV16 TGTGCCAGCAGCCCAACGACGGGAGTCTGGCTCGAGCAGTACTTC CASSPTTGVWLEQYF
- TRBJ1-2 - TRBV30 TGTGCCTGGAGTGTACAAACCGCCGGTGGCTACACCTTC CAWSVQTAGGYTF
- TRBJ1-5 few TRBV6-5 TGTGCCAGCAGTTACGATTCTAGCAATCAGCCCCAGCATTTT CASSYDSSNQPQHF
- TRBJ1-2 few TRBV5-4 TGTGCCAGCACTGGCAGGCGGAATGGCTACACCTTC CASTGRRNGYTF
- TRBJ1-4 few TRBV28 TGTGCCAGCAGCCACCAGAGCCGGGCAGGGGTTGAAAAACTGTTTTTT CASSHQSRAGVEKLFF
- TRBJ2-7 many TRBV18 TGTGCCAGCTCATCCGGGCCACCCTACGAGCAGTACTTC CASSSGPPYEQYF
- TRBJ1-1 - TRBV19 TGTGCCAGTAGTATTGTAGGGTCAATGAACACTGAAGCTTTCTTT CASSIVGSMNTEAFF
- TRBJ1-1 few TRBV7-2 TGTGCCAGCAGCTTAGCCGCGGGGGCCGGGACTGAAGCTTTCTTT CASSLAAGAGTEAFF
- TRBJ2-5 - TRBV30 TGTGCCTGGAGTGTAGCGGCAATGGAGACCCAGTACTTC CAWSVAAMETQYF
- TRBJ1-5 many TRBV15 TGTGCCACCAGCATACAGGGCGGACAGCCCCAGCATTTT CATSIQGGQPQHF
- TRBJ1-5 - TRBV2 TGTGCCAGCAGTTTCCCAGGGGTGAGCAATCAGCCCCAGCATTTT CASSFPGVSNQPQHF
- TRBJ2-5 - TRBV14 TGTGCCAGCAGCGGCCGAACTAGGGCGGAGACCCAGTACTTC CASSGRTRAETQYF